This is a list of T cell receptor beta chains from one sample in a study of vaccination and CD4 T cells after COVID-19. TCRdb analysed the PCR reads with MiXCR anew, one entry per CDR3 protein. The sample holds 4,100 or so distinct CDR3 sequences, around a fifth seen once. What these receptors recognize is not known. Here the sequenced sample was CD4+ T cells from blood, cultured in vitro, taken after SARS-CoV-2 vaccination. The receptors come from a human donor who had recovered from COVID-19. Both conserved end residues are part of each CDR3. A D gene is named only where the DNA matches it firmly. Clone size is stated in some rows and not others, as once, few, many or a class when expanded.

d_call	clone_size	v_call	j_call	cdr3_nt	cdr3_aa
NA	medium-sized	TRBV7-9	TRBJ1-2	TGTGCCAGCAGCCCGTGGCAGGGCGGCTATGGCTACACCTTC	CASSPWQGGYGYTF
TRBD1	few	TRBV10-3	TRBJ1-5	TGTGCCATCAGCGCACAGGGGGGGAGCAATCAGCCCCAGCATTTT	CAISAQGGSNQPQHF
NA	few	TRBV6-1	TRBJ1-1	TGTGCCAGCAGCCCCCCAACCCCGGGACAACCTCAAGCTTTCTTT	CASSPPTPGQPQAFF
TRBD1	medium-sized	TRBV7-2	TRBJ1-2	TGTGCCAGCAGCCCGGGACAGGGTGGGTCCCTTCGGGGCTACACCTTC	CASSPGQGGSLRGYTF
NA	medium-sized	TRBV7-3	TRBJ1-1	TGTGCCAGCAGCCCCGACTGGGGGAGCACTGAAGCTTTCTTT	CASSPDWGSTEAFF
NA	medium-sized	TRBV7-3	TRBJ1-1	TGTGCCAGCAGCTTAACAGGGGGTGAAGCTTTCTTT	CASSLTGGEAFF
NA	medium-sized	TRBV7-2	TRBJ1-5	TGTGCCAGCACCCCTGGGTCGGGGGCCGGTCAGCCCCAGCATTTT	CASTPGSGAGQPQHF
NA	few	TRBV6-5	TRBJ1-5	TGTGCCAGCAGTTACGAAGGCAATCAGCCCCAGCATTTT	CASSYEGNQPQHF
NA	few	TRBV7-9	TRBJ1-1	TGTGCCAGCAGCCCGGACCGAGATGAAGCTTTCTTT	CASSPDRDEAFF
TRBD1	NA	TRBV7-9	TRBJ1-1	TGTGCCAGCAGCTCGGACAGGCGCACTGAAGCTTTCTTT	CASSSDRRTEAFF
NA	medium-sized	TRBV7-8	TRBJ2-5	TGTGCCAGCAGCCAACAAGAGACCCAGTACTTC	CASSQQETQYF
NA	NA	TRBV19	TRBJ2-1	TGTGCCAGTAGTATGAGCTCCTCGAACAATGAGCAGTTCTTC	CASSMSSSNNEQFF
TRBD1	medium-sized	TRBV7-2	TRBJ1-6	TGTGCTGGACAGGCGGATAATTCACCCCTCCACTTT	CAGQADNSPLHF
NA	NA	TRBV19	TRBJ2-3	TGTGCCAGTAGTATACTTGGGAGCACAGATACGCAGTATTTT	CASSILGSTDTQYF
NA	medium-sized	TRBV12-2	TRBJ1-5	TGTGCAAGTCGCTTACCACAGGGGCAGGAGCAGCCCCAGCATTTT	CASRLPQGQEQPQHF
TRBD1	NA	TRBV6-2/TRBV6-3	TRBJ1-5	TGTGCCAGCAGTTCCCTTAGGGGACAGGGGGTTCAGCCCCAGCATTTT	CASSSLRGQGVQPQHF
NA	medium-sized	TRBV6-1	TRBJ2-7	TGTGCCAGCAGTCTAGGGACGGCCTGGGAGCAGTACTTC	CASSLGTAWEQYF
TRBD2	NA	TRBV10-3	TRBJ2-1	TGTGCCATCAGTGGAGACACTAGCGGGGGGTCGAGCTCCTACAATGAGCAGTTCTTC	CAISGDTSGGSSSYNEQFF
NA	NA	TRBV29-1	TRBJ1-1	TGCAGCGTTGTGAGAGGGTACATCACTGAAGCTTTCTTT	CSVVRGYITEAFF
TRBD1	NA	TRBV6-4	TRBJ2-6	TGTGCCAGTCTTCCGGGACAGACTAAGTCTGGGGCCAACGTCCTGACTTTC	CASLPGQTKSGANVLTF
NA	once	TRBV21-1	TRBJ2-3	TGTGCCAGCAGCACCCCGACTAGGAGCACAGATACGCAGTGTTTT	CASSTPTRSTDTQCF
NA	medium-sized	TRBV20-1	TRBJ2-7	TGCAGTGCTAGAGACCAGACTAGAGCACAGTACGAGCAGTACTTC	CSARDQTRAQYEQYF
TRBD1	many	TRBV28	TRBJ1-2	TGTGCCAGCAGCCGGACAGGGGCCTATGGCTACACCTTC	CASSRTGAYGYTF
TRBD1	NA	TRBV5-1	TRBJ2-7	TGCGCCAGCAGCTCGGGACAGCACGAGCAGTACTTC	CASSSGQHEQYF
NA	NA	TRBV2	TRBJ2-7	TGTGCCAGCAGTGACTACGAGCAGTACTTC	CASSDYEQYF
NA	few	TRBV6-5	TRBJ1-1	TGTGCCAGCAGTTATCAGCTGATGAACACTGAAGCTTTCTTT	CASSYQLMNTEAFF
TRBD2	few	TRBV4-2	TRBJ2-5	TGTGCCAGCAGCGGCGGCGGGGGGGGCTGGGAGACCCAGTACTTC	CASSGGGGGWETQYF
NA	NA	TRBV9	TRBJ2-7	TGTGCCAGCAGCGTAGTGTATTGGGAAAACTACGAGCAGTACTTC	CASSVVYWENYEQYF
NA	many	TRBV20-1	TRBJ1-2	TGCAGTGCTAGAGCGGTTGGGGAAGCCCACGACTATGGCTACACCTTC	CSARAVGEAHDYGYTF
TRBD1	NA	TRBV5-1	TRBJ1-6	TGCGCCAGTAAAGGGGGCTTGGATTCACCCCTCCACTTT	CASKGGLDSPLHF
NA	few	TRBV5-1	TRBJ2-5	TGCGCCAGCAGCTTGGGAATTTACCAAGAGACCCAGTACTTC	CASSLGIYQETQYF
NA	medium-sized	TRBV6-5	TRBJ2-5	TGTGCCAGCAGTTACGTCTGGAAGGGAGAGACCCAGTACTTC	CASSYVWKGETQYF
NA	few	TRBV6-2/TRBV6-3	TRBJ1-2	TGTGCCAGCAGGGCTGAAGGGTATGGCTACACCTTC	CASRAEGYGYTF
TRBD1	NA	TRBV10-2	TRBJ1-2	TGCGCCAGCAGCCGGGACAGGGGCTATGGCTACACCTTC	CASSRDRGYGYTF
NA	NA	TRBV24-1	TRBJ1-2	TGTGCCACCAGTGCGGACACTCGGACAGGCTACACCTTC	CATSADTRTGYTF
TRBD2	medium-sized	TRBV6-5	TRBJ2-7	TGTGCCAGCAGTTACTCCTTACTAGCGGGGGTCGAGCAGTACTTC	CASSYSLLAGVEQYF
TRBD1	few	TRBV5-4	TRBJ2-5	TGTGCCAGCAGCCCGAAGACAGGGGGAAGCGAGACCCAGTACTTC	CASSPKTGGSETQYF
NA	many	TRBV7-3	TRBJ2-1	TGTGCCAGCAGCCCGGTAACCTCGGGGGAGCAGTTCTTC	CASSPVTSGEQFF
TRBD1	NA	TRBV7-9	TRBJ2-3	TGTGCCAGCAGCCCCCGGACAGGCTTCACAGATACGCAGTATTTT	CASSPRTGFTDTQYF
TRBD2	NA	TRBV6-5	TRBJ2-6	TGTGCCAGCAGTTACTCCCGGGGGGGTGGGGCCAACGTCCTGACTTTC	CASSYSRGGGANVLTF
NA	many	TRBV7-9	TRBJ1-2	TGTGCCTGTCATGGCATTTCTAACTATGGCTACACCTTC	CACHGISNYGYTF
NA	once	TRBV7-3	TRBJ1-5	TGTGCCAGCAGCTCGACTCGGGGGGGGTATCAGCCCCAGCATTTT	CASSSTRGGYQPQHF
NA	many	TRBV21-1	TRBJ2-7	TGTGCCAGCAGCAAAGGTTGCTCGGGGGAGCAGTACTTC	CASSKGCSGEQYF
NA	many	TRBV10-3	TRBJ1-1	TGTGCCACCCAACCCCAGGGGAACACTGAAGCTTTCTTT	CATQPQGNTEAFF
TRBD2	NA	TRBV20-1	TRBJ2-1	TGCAGTGCTAGAGGGCTAGCGGGGTACAATGAGCAGTTCTTC	CSARGLAGYNEQFF
TRBD2	NA	TRBV24-1	TRBJ2-3	TGTGCCACCAGTCCTAGCGGGGGGTTGAGGCAGTATTTT	CATSPSGGLRQYF
NA	medium-sized	TRBV7-2	TRBJ2-3	TGTGCCAGCAGCTTGCCCAAGGGTGGAGATACGCAGTATTTT	CASSLPKGGDTQYF
NA	NA	TRBV6-1	TRBJ1-1	TGTGCCAGTCTTCGTGACTGGGGGGGCACTGAAGCTTTCTTT	CASLRDWGGTEAFF
NA	medium-sized	TRBV7-8	TRBJ1-5	TGTGCCAGCAGCTTAGTGGGCAGGAGCAATCAGCCCCAGCATTTT	CASSLVGRSNQPQHF
NA	few	TRBV5-1	TRBJ2-3	TGCGCCAGCAGCCTGGCCGGAGCGACGATTACAGATACGCAGTATTTT	CASSLAGATITDTQYF
NA	medium-sized	TRBV7-9	TRBJ1-6	TGTGCCAGCAGCACCGGGACGCGTGATTCACCCCTCCACTTT	CASSTGTRDSPLHF
NA	NA	TRBV11-1	TRBJ2-5	TGTGCCAGCAGCCCTTCGGACAGTCAGGAGACCCAGTACTTC	CASSPSDSQETQYF
NA	few	TRBV6-4	TRBJ2-1	TGTGCCAGCAGAGCACTAGCTACGCCTGCATTGAGCTCCTACAATGAGCAGTTCTTC	CASRALATPALSSYNEQFF